The rows below give T cell receptor beta chains drawn from one sample of a study of a mutant IDH1 vaccine in newly diagnosed glioma. Antigens of these TCRs are unknown. This table comes from immunoSEQ multiplex PCR, and its TCRdb copy is limited to in-frame clones, with some not included. The sample consists of more than 20,000 clones, around three quarters of them appearing once. The material sequenced was PBMCs, taken from a glioma patient whose treatment included an IDH1 peptide vaccine. The receptors were gathered from a man aged 40-55 years with glioma. Each CDR3 is given with its conserved first and last residue. Each record gives: clone size, V gene, D gene, CDR3 length, J gene, CDR3 DNA, CDR3 protein. The D gene is left open where the match is weak. Expanded clones get a size class; other rows say once, few or many, or leave the size out.

-,TRBV10-2,TRBD2,16,TRBJ2-3,TGCGCCAGCAGCGGGGGGACTAGCGGACGCACAGATACGCAGTATTTT,CASSGGTSGRTDTQYF
-,TRBV14,-,13,TRBJ2-5,TGTGCCAGCAGCTCACAGGCACCTGGGACCCAGTACTTC,CASSSQAPGTQYF
-,TRBV19,TRBD1,14,TRBJ2-7,TGTGCCAGTAGTATGGGACAGGGGGCATACGAGCAGTACTTC,CASSMGQGAYEQYF
-,TRBV6-1,-,13,TRBJ1-1,TGTGCCAGCAGTCACCGCGGGGACACTGAAGCTTTCTTT,CASSHRGDTEAFF
-,TRBV9,TRBD1,15,TRBJ1-6,TGTGCCAGCAGCGTAGAAGGGGGCAGATGGTCACCCCTCCACTTT,CASSVEGGRWSPLHF
-,TRBV4-1,-,15,TRBJ2-1,TGCGCCAGCAGCCAATCCAGCGGGCCGAACAATGAGCAGTTCTTC,CASSQSSGPNNEQFF
medium-sized,TRBV30,-,14,TRBJ1-1,TGTGCCTGGAGTAGGCAGAGTCCGAACACTGAAGCTTTCTTT,CAWSRQSPNTEAFF
-,TRBV25-1,-,14,TRBJ1-1,TGTGCCAGCAGTGGGGGTGGCATGAACACTGAAGCTTTCTTT,CASSGGGMNTEAFF
few,TRBV7-2,TRBD2,14,TRBJ2-2,TGTGCCAGCAGCTGGGGACTAGCGGGAGGGGAGCTGTTTTTT,CASSWGLAGGELFF
few,TRBV5-1,-,16,TRBJ2-3,TGCGCCAGCAGCCCCCAAGTTGCGCTGGGCACAGATACGCAGTATTTT,CASSPQVALGTDTQYF
-,TRBV15,TRBD2,17,TRBJ2-5,TGTGCCACCAGCAGAGGAGGGCTAGCGGGAGCATGGGAGACCCAGTACTTC,CATSRGGLAGAWETQYF
few,TRBV25-1,-,13,TRBJ1-1,TGTGCCAGCAGTGGGGGGGGGATATCTGAAGCTTTCTTT,CASSGGGISEAFF
-,TRBV6-1,TRBD1,15,TRBJ1-1,TGTGCCAGCAGGGCAAGACAGGGACAGAGCACTGAAGCTTTCTTT,CASRARQGQSTEAFF
few,TRBV7-9,-,13,TRBJ2-1,TGTGCCAGCAGCTGGGTTAGGGCCAATGAGCAGTTCTTC,CASSWVRANEQFF
once,TRBV7-2,-,13,TRBJ2-7,TGTGCCAGCAGCTTAAAAGAAGGGAGTGGGCAGTACTTC,CASSLKEGSGQYF
once,TRBV6-5,-,15,TRBJ2-3,TGTGCCAGCAGTTACTCGAGTCGGGGCACAGATACGCAGTATTTT,CASSYSSRGTDTQYF
-,TRBV2,-,14,TRBJ2-2,TGTGCCAGCAGCGGTAACAGAAACACCGGGGAGCTGTTTTTT,CASSGNRNTGELFF
-,TRBV6-5,TRBD1,15,TRBJ2-7,TGTGCCAGCAGTTACTCATCAGGGGGTTCAAAAGAGCAGTACTTC,CASSYSSGGSKEQYF
-,TRBV7-9,TRBD2,16,TRBJ2-1,TGTGCCAGCAGCTCGGGACTAGCGGGAAGATACAATGAGCAGTTCTTC,CASSSGLAGRYNEQFF